This T cell receptor beta chain was identified in a study of T cell clonality in common variable immunodeficiency. The sample holds many counts of this clone. What it recognizes is unknown. Mismatch with germline at one junction end may stem from a read error. TCRdb's copy holds only in-frame clones and misses some; the assay was immunoSEQ multiplex PCR. Altogether approximately 35,000 clones were found in the sample, and no singletons occur. Findings of the study overall: In common variable immunodeficiency, TCR beta chains reportedly carried fewer deletions and N-nucleotide insertions. Authors noted CVID clonality's cause needs subpopulation repertoire sequencing.

For at least one year, all CVID subjects received replacement immunoglobulin. Blood came from CVID subjects not ill and not taking immunomodulatory or immunosuppressive medication. Sequencing was done on a sample of peripheral blood mononuclear cells. The clonotype was recovered from a human donor with common variable immunodeficiency.

The CDR3: CASSQDMRVRDNEQFF. The CDR3 DNA, read in part, is TGCGCCAGCAGCCAAGATATGAGGGTGAGGGACAATGAG. The rearrangement uses TRBV4-2 and TRBJ2-1, with D tentatively TRBD2 (5 bases). The read ends 3 residues shy of where the CDR3 ends; the end is completed using the germline J gene. CDR3 length equals 16 residues. Germline CDR1 and CDR2: LGHNA and YNFKEQ.